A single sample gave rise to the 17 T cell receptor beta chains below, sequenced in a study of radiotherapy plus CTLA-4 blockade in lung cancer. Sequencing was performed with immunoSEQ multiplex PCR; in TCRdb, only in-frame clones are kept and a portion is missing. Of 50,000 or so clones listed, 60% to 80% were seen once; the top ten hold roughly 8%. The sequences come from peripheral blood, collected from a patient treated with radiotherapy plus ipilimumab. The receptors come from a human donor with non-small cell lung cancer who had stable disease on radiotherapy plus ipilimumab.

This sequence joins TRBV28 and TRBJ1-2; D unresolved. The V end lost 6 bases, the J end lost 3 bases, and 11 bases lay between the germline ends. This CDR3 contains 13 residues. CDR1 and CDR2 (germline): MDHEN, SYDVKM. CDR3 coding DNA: TGTGCCAGCAGGCCCGCCCTAGACTATGGCTACACCTTC. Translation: CASRPALDYGYTF.

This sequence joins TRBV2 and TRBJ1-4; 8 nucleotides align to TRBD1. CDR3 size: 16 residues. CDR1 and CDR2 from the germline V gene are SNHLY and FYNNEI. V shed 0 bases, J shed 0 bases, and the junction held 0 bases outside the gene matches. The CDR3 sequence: CASSEATGATNEKLFF. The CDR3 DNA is TGTGCCAGCAGTGAAGCGACAGGGGCAACTAATGAAAAACTGTTTTTT.

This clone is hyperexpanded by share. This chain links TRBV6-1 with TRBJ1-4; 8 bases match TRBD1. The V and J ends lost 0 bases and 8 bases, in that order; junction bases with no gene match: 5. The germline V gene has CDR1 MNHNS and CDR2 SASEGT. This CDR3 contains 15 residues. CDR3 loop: CASSEATGEEEKLFF. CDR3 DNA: TGTGCCAGCAGTGAAGCGACAGGGGAGGAAGAAAAACTGTTTTTT.

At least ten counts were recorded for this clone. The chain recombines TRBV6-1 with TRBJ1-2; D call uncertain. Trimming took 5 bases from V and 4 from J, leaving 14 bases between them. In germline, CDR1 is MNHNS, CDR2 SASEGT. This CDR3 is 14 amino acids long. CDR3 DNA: TGTGCCAGCAGTTTAGTAGGCGGGCGCTATGGCTACACCTTC. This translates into CASSLVGGRYGYTF.

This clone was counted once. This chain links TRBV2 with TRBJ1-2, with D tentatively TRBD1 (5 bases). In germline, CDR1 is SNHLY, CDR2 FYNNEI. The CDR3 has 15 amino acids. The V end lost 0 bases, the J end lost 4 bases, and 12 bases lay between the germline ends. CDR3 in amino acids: CASSEAWSGFYGYTF. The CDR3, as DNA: TGTGCCAGCAGTGAAGCATGGTCAGGGTTCTATGGCTACACCTTC.

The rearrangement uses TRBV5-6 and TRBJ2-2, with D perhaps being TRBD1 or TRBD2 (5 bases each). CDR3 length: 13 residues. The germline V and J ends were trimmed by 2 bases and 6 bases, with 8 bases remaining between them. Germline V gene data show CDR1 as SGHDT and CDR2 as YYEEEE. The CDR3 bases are TGTGCCAGCAGCTTCCGGGGCGCCGGGGAGCTGTTTTTT. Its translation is CASSFRGAGELFF. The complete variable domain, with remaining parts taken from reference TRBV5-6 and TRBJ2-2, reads DAGVTQSPTHLIKTRGQQVTLRCSPKSGHDTVSWYQQALGQGPQFIFQYYEEEERQRGNFPDRFSGHQFPNYSSELNVNALLLGDSALYLCASSFRGAGELFFGEGSRLTVL.

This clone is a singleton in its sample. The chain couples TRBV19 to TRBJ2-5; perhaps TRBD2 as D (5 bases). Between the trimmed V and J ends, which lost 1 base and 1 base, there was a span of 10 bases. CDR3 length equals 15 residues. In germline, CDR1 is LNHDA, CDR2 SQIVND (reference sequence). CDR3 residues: CASSIGGQLQETQYF. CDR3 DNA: TGTGCCAGTAGTATAGGCGGGCAGCTCCAAGAGACCCAGTACTTC.

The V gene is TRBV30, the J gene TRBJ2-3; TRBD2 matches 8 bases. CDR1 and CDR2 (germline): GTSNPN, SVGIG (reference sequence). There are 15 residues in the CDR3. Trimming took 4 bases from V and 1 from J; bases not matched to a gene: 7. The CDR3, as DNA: TGTGCCTGGAATCGGGGGGGCCATGGCACAGATACGCAGTATTTT. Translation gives CAWNRGGHGTDTQYF.

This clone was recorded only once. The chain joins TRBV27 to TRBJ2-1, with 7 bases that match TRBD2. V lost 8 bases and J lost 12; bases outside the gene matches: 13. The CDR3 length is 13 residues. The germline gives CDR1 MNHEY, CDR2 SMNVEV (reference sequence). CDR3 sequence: CASSFTGREGQFF. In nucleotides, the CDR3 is TGTGCCAGCTCCTTCACCGGAAGGGAGGGGCAGTTCTTC.

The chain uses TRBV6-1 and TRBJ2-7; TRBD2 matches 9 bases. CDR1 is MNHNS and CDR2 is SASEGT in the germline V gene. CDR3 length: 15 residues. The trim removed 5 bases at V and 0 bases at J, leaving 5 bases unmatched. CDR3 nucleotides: TGTGCCAGCAGTCAAAGCGGGGGGATCTCCTACGAGCAGTACTTC. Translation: CASSQSGGISYEQYF.

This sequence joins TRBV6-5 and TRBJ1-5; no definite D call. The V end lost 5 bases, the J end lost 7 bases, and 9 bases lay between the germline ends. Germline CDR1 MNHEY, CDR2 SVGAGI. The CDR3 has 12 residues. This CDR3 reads CASSEGVQPQHF. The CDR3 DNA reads TGTGCCAGCAGTGAAGGAGTACAGCCCCAGCATTTT.

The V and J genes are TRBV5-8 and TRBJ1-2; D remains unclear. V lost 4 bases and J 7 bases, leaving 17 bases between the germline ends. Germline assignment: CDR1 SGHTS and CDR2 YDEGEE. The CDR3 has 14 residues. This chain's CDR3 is CASSETTTAAGYTF. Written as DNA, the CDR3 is TGTGCCAGCAGCGAGACAACCACCGCGGCTGGCTACACCTTC.

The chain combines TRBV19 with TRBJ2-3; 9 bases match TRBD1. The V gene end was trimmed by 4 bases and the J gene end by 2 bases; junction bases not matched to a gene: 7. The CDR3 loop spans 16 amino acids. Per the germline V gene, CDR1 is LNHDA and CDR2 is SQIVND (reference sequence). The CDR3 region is CASSKGQGGITDTQYF. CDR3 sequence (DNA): TGTGCCAGTAGTAAGGGACAGGGCGGTATCACAGATACGCAGTATTTT.

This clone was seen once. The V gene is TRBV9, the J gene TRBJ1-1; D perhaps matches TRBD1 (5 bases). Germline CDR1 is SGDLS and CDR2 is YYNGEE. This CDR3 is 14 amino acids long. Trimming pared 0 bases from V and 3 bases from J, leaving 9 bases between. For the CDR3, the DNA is TGTGCCAGCAGCGTAGCTCCGGGGGACACTGAAGCTTTCTTT. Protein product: CASSVAPGDTEAFF. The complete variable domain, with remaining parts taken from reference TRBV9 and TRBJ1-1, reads DSGVTQTPKHLITATGQRVTLRCSPRSGDLSVYWYQQSLDQGLQFLIQYYNGEERAKGNILERFSAQQFPDLHSELNLSSLELGDSALYFCASSVAPGDTEAFFGQGTRLTVV.

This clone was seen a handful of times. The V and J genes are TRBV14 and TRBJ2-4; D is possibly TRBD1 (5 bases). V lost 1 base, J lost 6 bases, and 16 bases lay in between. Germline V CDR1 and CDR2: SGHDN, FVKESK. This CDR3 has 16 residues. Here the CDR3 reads CASSQGSVGQRNIQYF. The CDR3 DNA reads TGTGCCAGCAGCCAAGGATCTGTTGGACAAAGAAACATTCAGTACTTC.

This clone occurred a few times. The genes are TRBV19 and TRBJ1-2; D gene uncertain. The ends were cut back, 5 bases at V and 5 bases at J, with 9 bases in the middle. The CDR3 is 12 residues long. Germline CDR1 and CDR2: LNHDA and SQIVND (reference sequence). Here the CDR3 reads CASSEGWYGYTF. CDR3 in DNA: TGTGCCAGTAGTGAGGGCTGGTATGGCTACACCTTC.

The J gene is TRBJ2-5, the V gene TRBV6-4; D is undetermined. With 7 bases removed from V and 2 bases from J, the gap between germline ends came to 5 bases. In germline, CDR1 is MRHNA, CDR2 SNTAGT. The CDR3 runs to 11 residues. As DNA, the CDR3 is TGTGCCAGCAAGGTGCAAGAGACCCAGTACTTC. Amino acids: CASKVQETQYF.